The 9 T cell receptor beta chains below come from one sample, sequenced in a study of radiation and T cells in renal cell carcinoma. Time point of the sample: blood 4 weeks post-SBRT, at nephrectomy. Specified treatment: 15 Gy SBRT to primary tumor, nephrectomy 4 weeks later. Clones were read by immunoSEQ multiplex PCR, and TCRdb kept only the in-frame ones, dropping some. The sample yields about 64,000 clones, more than 60% seen once. The input for sequencing was blood, taken from a patient whose treatment included radiotherapy and nephrectomy. These TCRs come from a man between 60 and 75 years old with renal cell carcinoma.

The chain combines TRBV5-6 with TRBJ2-1; the D is unclear. Germline CDR1 is SGHDT and CDR2 is YYEEEE. This CDR3 region has 14 residues. Trimming took off 4 bases at V and 16 bases at J, with 24 bases between the two ends. CDR3 DNA: TGTGCCAGCAGCCTTACCATGGACCGCCCTCGGCATTTCTTC. Translating gives CASSLTMDRPRHFF.

This clone was recorded a few times. This chain uses TRBV7-2 with TRBJ2-7, with D uncertain. The V gene lost 3 bases and the J gene lost 2 bases, with 8 bases spanning the gap. CDR3 length: 13 amino acids. CDR1 SGHTA and CDR2 FQGNSA come from the germline V gene. The CDR3 protein is CASSLEMTYEQYF. The CDR3 coding sequence is TGTGCCAGCAGCTTGGAGATGACCTACGAGCAGTACTTC.

The chain has TRBV7-3 and TRBJ2-3; 10 bases map to TRBD2. The CDR3 consists of 16 residues. The J segment lost 2 bases and the V segment lost 5 bases, leaving 7 bases of the junction unmatched. Germline V CDR1 and CDR2: SGHTA, FQGTGA. CDR3 sequence: CASSTSSGSFTDTQYF. The CDR3 DNA reads as TGTGCCAGCAGCACCTCTAGCGGGAGCTTCACAGATACGCAGTATTTT.

The V gene is TRBV2, the J gene TRBJ1-1; maybe TRBD1 (6 bases). V gave up 6 bases and J gave up 0 bases, with 11 bases separating them. The CDR3 loop spans 14 amino acids. The germline V gene has CDR1 SNHLY and CDR2 FYNNEI. The CDR3 sequence: CASSADSMNTEAFF. The DNA for the CDR3 is TGTGCCAGCAGCGCGGACAGCATGAACACTGAAGCTTTCTTT.

The genes are TRBV29-1 and TRBJ1-1; TRBD1 aligns across 7 bases. CDR1 and CDR2 (germline): SQVTM, ANQGSEA. The CDR3 sequence is 14 residues long. The trim removed 0 bases at V and 3 bases at J, leaving 4 bases unmatched. In DNA, the CDR3 is TGCAGCGTTGAAGAGACAGGGAAGGACACTGAAGCTTTCTTT. Its protein is CSVEETGKDTEAFF.

The rearrangement joins TRBV11-2 to TRBJ2-7; D possibly corresponds to TRBD1 (6 bases). Looked up from germline, CDR1 is SGHAT and CDR2 is FQNNGV. The CDR3 is 14 residues long. The V gene lost 7 bases and the J gene lost 2 bases, with 15 bases spanning the gap. This CDR3 reads CASIPGTLAYEQYF. DNA of the CDR3: TGTGCCAGCATTCCCGGGACACTTGCCTACGAGCAGTACTTC.

V is TRBV7-2 and J is TRBJ2-1, with D possibly being TRBD2 (6 bases). The CDR3 spans 15 residues. Germline CDR1 reads SGHTA; CDR2 reads FQGNSA. The germline V and J ends were trimmed by 6 bases and 7 bases, with 19 bases remaining between them. Here the CDR3 reads CASSFGTSPRNEQFF. The CDR3 region has the DNA TGTGCCAGCAGTTTCGGGACTTCCCCTCGGAATGAGCAGTTCTTC.

This sequence joins TRBV4-1 and TRBJ2-5; 15 bases align to TRBD2. Germline values: CDR1 MGHRA, CDR2 YSYEKL. J lost 5 bases, V lost 4 bases, and 5 bases had no gene match. The CDR3 is made up of 16 amino acids. CDR3 in amino acids: CASSPGLAGGMETQYF. DNA of the CDR3: TGCGCCAGCAGCCCGGGACTAGCGGGAGGAATGGAGACCCAGTACTTC.

The J gene is TRBJ2-3, the V gene TRBV30; no firm D call. Looked up from germline, CDR1 is GTSNPN and CDR2 is SVGIG (reference sequence). There are 15 residues in the CDR3. Trimming took 4 bases from V and 0 from J, leaving 14 bases between them. CDR3 in DNA: TGTGCCTGGAACCCCATTTATCTAAGCACAGATACGCAGTATTTT. As protein: CAWNPIYLSTDTQYF.